This is a list of T cell receptor beta chains from one sample in a study of blood T cell repertoires in COVID-19. The assay was immunoSEQ multiplex PCR, and TCRdb's table has in-frame clones only and misses some. Among under 200,000 clones listed, 88% were seen once. Input material: peripheral blood. These TCRs come from a man aged 55-75 years with acute or convalescent COVID-19. CDR3s include the opening cysteine and the closing phenylalanine or tryptophan. A D gene is named only where the DNA matches it firmly. Only some rows state a clone size, as once, few, many or a class for expanded clones.

CDR3nt | CDR3aa | j_gene | v_gene | d_gene | abundance
TGTGCCAGCAGCCCCCTCCTAGCATTGCAAGGGCCAGCAGAGACCCAGTACTTC | CASSPLLALQGPAETQYF | TRBJ2-5 | TRBV7-9 | - | -
TGTGCCAGCACCCCAGGGACACTCTATGGCTACACCTTC | CASTPGTLYGYTF | TRBJ1-2 | TRBV6-5 | - | few
TGTGCCACCAGTGGGGTAGGGGAAGGTTGGGAGACCCAGTACTTC | CATSGVGEGWETQYF | TRBJ2-5 | TRBV24-1 | - | -
TGTGCCGACAGCGGGAGGGCAGGGTGGAACATTCAGTACTTC | CADSGRAGWNIQYF | TRBJ2-4 | TRBV27 | TRBD2 | once
TGTGCCACCAGTGAGCCCGGGACTAGCTACACCGGGGAGCTGTTTTTT | CATSEPGTSYTGELFF | TRBJ2-2 | TRBV24-1 | TRBD2 | -
TGTGCCAGCAGTCAGACTTACAGGGGAGGTAGCAATCAGCCCCAGCATTTT | CASSQTYRGGSNQPQHF | TRBJ1-5 | TRBV6-6 | TRBD1 | -
TGTGCCTGGCTTCCAGGGGGACGGCCAAATTCACCCCTCCACTTT | CAWLPGGRPNSPLHF | TRBJ1-6 | TRBV30 | TRBD1 | -
TGTGCCAGCAGCTCCGGGACAGGGGATGAAAAACTGTTTTTT | CASSSGTGDEKLFF | TRBJ1-4 | TRBV7-2 | TRBD1 | -
TGTGCCAGCCGGGGTGGGTCTAGTGAAGCTTTCTTT | CASRGGSSEAFF | TRBJ1-1 | TRBV6-5 | - | few
TGTGCCAGCAGTGCCATAGCGGGGGGGCAAGAGACCCAGTACTTC | CASSAIAGGQETQYF | TRBJ2-5 | TRBV2 | TRBD2 | -
TGCGCCAGCAGCCCCCTCGGCAGGGTTAATGAAAAACTGTTTTTT | CASSPLGRVNEKLFF | TRBJ1-4 | TRBV5-1 | - | -
TGCGCCAGCAGCTTGAACAGCCCTAGGGAGGGCTACACCTTC | CASSLNSPREGYTF | TRBJ1-2 | TRBV5-1 | - | -
TGTGCCAGCAGTTACTCATGGACAGGGGGTGGCTACACCTTC | CASSYSWTGGGYTF | TRBJ1-2 | TRBV6-2/TRBV6-3 | TRBD1 | -
TGTGCCAGCAGCTTGACAGGGAACACTGAAGCTTTCTTT | CASSLTGNTEAFF | TRBJ1-1 | TRBV7-3 | - | -
TGTGCCAGCAGCTCGGGACTTTCAAGGGATGAAAAACTGTTTTTT | CASSSGLSRDEKLFF | TRBJ1-4 | TRBV5-4 | - | -
TGTGCCAGCAGCCACCGTGACGGATCGGCGAGGGAGCAGTTCTTC | CASSHRDGSAREQFF | TRBJ2-1 | TRBV11-3 | - | -
TGTGCCAGCAGCGCAAGGGGACAGGGGACCACTGAAGCTTTCTTT | CASSARGQGTTEAFF | TRBJ1-1 | TRBV9 | TRBD1 | -
TGTGCCAGCCATGTAGATATGAACACTGAAGCTTTCTTT | CASHVDMNTEAFF | TRBJ1-1 | TRBV2 | - | -
TGTGCCTGGAAGGGGGATCGGGACACTGAAGCTTTCTTT | CAWKGDRDTEAFF | TRBJ1-1 | TRBV30 | - | -
TGTGCCAGCAGCCTCCGGAGGGTCACAGATACGCAGTATTTT | CASSLRRVTDTQYF | TRBJ2-3 | TRBV11-1 | - | -
TGTGCCAGTAGCAAGCGTCCGAACACTGAAGCTTTCTTT | CASSKRPNTEAFF | TRBJ1-1 | TRBV19 | - | -
TGTGCCAGCTCACCACCGGACAGGGAGAGGAATACGCAGTATTTT | CASSPPDRERNTQYF | TRBJ2-3 | TRBV18 | TRBD1 | -